These 22 T cell receptor beta chains share one sample of origin, sequenced in a study of OX40 agonist ivuxolimab in advanced cancers. The data were produced by immunoSEQ multiplex PCR, yet TCRdb's version contains in-frame clones alone and is incomplete. The data contain about 79,000 clones, about 90% of them seen just once; the ten biggest clones take up 0.33%. The specimen comprised CD4+ or CD8+ T cells sorted from blood, sampled in a trial of the OX40 agonist ivuxolimab. Receptors originate from an adult with an advanced solid tumor such as melanoma, head and neck, liver or kidney cancer.

The rearrangement links TRBV6-1 to TRBJ2-5; D unclear. Trimming left V 1 base short and J 5 bases short, with 14 bases between. The CDR3 contains 15 residues. Per the germline V gene, CDR1 is MNHNS and CDR2 is SASEGT. CDR3: CASSEGQKGPETQYF. The CDR3 DNA sequence: TGTGCCAGCAGTGAAGGCCAGAAAGGCCCGGAGACCCAGTACTTC.

The rearrangement links TRBV5-1 to TRBJ2-3; 13 nucleotides line up with TRBD2. There are 16 residues in the CDR3. The junction had 3 bases not matched to a gene; V was cut back by 3 bases and J by 2 bases. Germline V gene data show CDR1 as SGHRS and CDR2 as YFSETQ. CDR3 DNA sequence: TGCGCCAGCAGCTGGACTAGCGGGGGAGTCACAGATACGCAGTATTTT. It is translated as CASSWTSGGVTDTQYF.

A remark on this clone: Other DNA variants within this sample encode the same CDR3. The J gene is TRBJ2-7, the V gene TRBV9; 8 bases agree with TRBD1. The V segment lost 3 bases and the J segment 4 bases; nucleotides outside the gene matches: 3. CDR1 is SGDLS and CDR2 is YYNGEE in the germline V gene. The CDR3 runs to 13 residues. CDR3 loop: CASSGQGAYEQYF. In nucleotides, the CDR3 is TGTGCCAGCAGCGGTCAGGGGGCGTACGAGCAGTACTTC.

The chain recombines TRBV7-2 with TRBJ2-1; D might be TRBD1 or TRBD2, each matching 5 bases. Germline-derived CDR1 and CDR2 are SGHTA and FQGNSA. Trimming stripped 4 bases from V and 7 bases from J, with 14 bases between. This CDR3 is 14 amino acids long. This CDR3 reads CASSYGTQGNEQFF. The DNA of the CDR3 is TGTGCCAGCAGCTATGGGACCCAAGGGAATGAGCAGTTCTTC.

The gene calls are TRBV19 and TRBJ2-3; D possibly corresponds to TRBD1 (5 bases). The CDR3 extends over 16 amino acids. Germline V CDR1 and CDR2: LNHDA, SQIVND (reference sequence). The V end was cut by 2 bases, the J end by 2 bases, with 14 bases between. CDR3 amino acids: CASSIQGLGNTDTQYF. CDR3 in DNA: TGTGCCAGTAGTATACAGGGTTTAGGAAACACAGATACGCAGTATTTT. Together with reference TRBV19 and TRBJ2-3, the CDR3 gives the full variable domain: DGGITQSPKYLFRKEGQNVTLSCEQNLNHDAMYWYRQDPGQGLRLIYYSQIVNDFQKGDIAEGYSVSREKKESFPLTVTSAQKNPTAFYLCASSIQGLGNTDTQYFGPGTRLTVL.

This sequence joins TRBV19 and TRBJ1-2; 7 positions agree with TRBD1. The ends lost 5 bases at V and 2 bases at J; junction bases unmatched: 8. The CDR3 runs 15 residues. In germline, CDR1 is LNHDA, CDR2 SQIVND (reference sequence). The CDR3: CASSGTGTVNYGYTF. In DNA form, the CDR3 reads TGTGCCAGTAGTGGAACCGGGACAGTAAACTATGGCTACACCTTC.

This clone was seen just once. The CDR3 DNA reads TGTGCCAGCTCAACCGATGTTCCTAGGGCTTTCTTT. Protein product: CASSTDVPRAFF. The chain joins TRBV18 to TRBJ1-1; D gene uncertain. Trimming pared 5 bases from V and 11 bases from J, leaving 15 bases between. The CDR3 covers 12 residues. CDR1 is KGHSH, CDR2 LQKENI, per germline.

The chain has TRBV5-1 and TRBJ2-2, with 13 bases fitting TRBD2. V trimming: 4 bases; J trimming: 1 base; junction bases outside the gene matches: 4. Germline values: CDR1 SGHRS, CDR2 YFSETQ. The CDR3 is 17 amino acids. The CDR3 bases are TGCGCCAGCAGCACCCGACTAGCGGGGGGGAACACCGGGGAGCTGTTTTTT. Its translation is CASSTRLAGGNTGELFF.

The rearrangement joins TRBV2 to TRBJ1-2; TRBD1 might be the D (6 bases). Between the trimmed V and J ends, which lost 6 bases and 3 bases, there was a span of 17 bases. The length of the CDR3 is 15 residues. CDR1 and CDR2 from the germline V gene are SNHLY and FYNNEI. The CDR3 nucleotides read TGTGCCAGCAGCCGGGGACATAGTAGCGACTATGGCTACACCTTC. Translating gives CASSRGHSSDYGYTF.

Of note for this clone: The same CDR3 arises from other DNA sequences in this sample as well. This chain uses TRBV18 with TRBJ1-4; TRBD1 aligns across 10 bases. The CDR3 is 14 amino acids. V shed 5 bases and J 5 bases; nucleotides not matched to a gene: 2. CDR1 KGHSH and CDR2 LQKENI come from the germline V gene. Written as DNA, the CDR3 is TGTGCCAGCTCATTGGGACAGGGGAATGAAAAACTGTTTTTT. Amino acid sequence: CASSLGQGNEKLFF.

The V call is TRBV18, the J call TRBJ1-4; 7 bases match TRBD1. Germline assignment: CDR1 KGHSH and CDR2 LQKENI. J was trimmed by 7 bases and V by 5 bases; bases with no gene match: 7. This CDR3 comprises 14 residues. For the CDR3, the DNA is TGTGCCAGCTCAATGGGACAGCCCGGTGAAAAACTGTTTTTT. Amino acid sequence: CASSMGQPGEKLFF.

The chain couples TRBV7-9 to TRBJ1-4; no definite D call. The CDR3 consists of 12 residues. V lost 5 bases, J lost 11 bases, and 12 bases lay in between. CDR1 is SEHNR and CDR2 is FQNEAQ in the germline V gene (reference sequence). CDR3 region: CASSQGSGKLFF. The CDR3 DNA follows: TGTGCCAGCAGCCAAGGGTCAGGCAAACTGTTTTTT.

The rearrangement uses TRBV15 and TRBJ2-2, with D unclear. Deletions cut 0 bases from V and 6 bases from J, with 11 bases between. CDR1 is LNHNV and CDR2 is YYDKDF in the germline V gene (reference sequence). The CDR3 runs to 15 residues. The CDR3 DNA follows: TGTGCCACCAGCAGAGATAGGTCGGCTCCCGGGGAGCTGTTTTTT. Its protein is CATSRDRSAPGELFF.

This clone occurred once. J is TRBJ1-3 and V is TRBV11-2; D remains ambiguous. This CDR3 contains 14 residues. Per the germline V gene, CDR1 is SGHAT and CDR2 is FQNNGV. V was cut by 3 bases and J by 3 bases, with 9 bases left in between. DNA for the CDR3: TGTGCCAGCAGCTTTAACGATCTTGGAAACACCATATATTTT. It codes for CASSFNDLGNTIYF.

The V gene is TRBV7-6, the J gene TRBJ1-2, with D unresolved. From germline, CDR1 is SGHVS and CDR2 FNYEAQ. The V end lost 5 bases, the J end lost 3 bases, and 7 bases lay between the germline ends. The CDR3 extends over 12 amino acids. The CDR3 nucleotides read TGTGCCAGCAGCCAAGCGGACTATGGCTACACCTTC. Its protein is CASSQADYGYTF.

V usage is TRBV7-8 and J usage is TRBJ1-2, with 7 bases identical to TRBD1. The J segment lost 3 bases and the V segment lost 5 bases, leaving 15 bases of the junction unmatched. Germline CDR1 is SGHVS and CDR2 is FQNEAQ. The CDR3 extends over 17 amino acids. CDR3 nucleotides: TGTGCCAGCAGCCGGACGAGGAGAACCGGGACAGACTATGGCTACACCTTC. This gives the protein CASSRTRRTGTDYGYTF.

The chain has TRBV4-1 and TRBJ2-4; D remains unclear. Trimming left V 4 bases short and J 0 bases short, with 10 bases between. The CDR3 has 15 amino acids. CDR1 and CDR2 from the germline V gene are MGHRA and YSYEKL. The CDR3 nucleotides read TGCGCCAGCAGCCCCCCCTACCTAGCCAAAAACATTCAGTACTTC. Translated, it gives CASSPPYLAKNIQYF.

The chain uses TRBV2 and TRBJ1-1; the D is unclear. Germline-derived CDR1 and CDR2 are SNHLY and FYNNEI. The CDR3 runs to 13 residues. V lost 5 bases and J lost 5, with 12 bases in between. The CDR3 DNA reads as TGTGCCAGCAGTATGGGAGGGATTACTGAAGCTTTCTTT. It yields the protein CASSMGGITEAFF.

The chain uses TRBV11-3 and TRBJ2-1, with 7 positions matching TRBD1. There are 15 residues in the CDR3. Germline V CDR1 and CDR2: SGHNT, YENEEA. V shed 1 base, J shed 2 bases, and the junction held 2 bases outside the gene matches. This CDR3 reads CASSLVGGTYNEQFF. The CDR3 coding sequence is TGTGCCAGCAGCTTAGTAGGGGGCACCTACAATGAGCAGTTCTTC.

The chain links TRBV5-4 to TRBJ1-2; weak D call: TRBD1 (5 bases). This CDR3 spans 15 amino acids. Per germline, CDR1 SGHNT and CDR2 YYREEE (reference sequence). Trimming stripped 5 bases from V and 0 bases from J, with 14 bases between. The CDR3 loop is CASSFRQTTNYGYTF. The CDR3 region has the DNA TGTGCCAGCAGTTTCCGACAGACAACTAACTATGGCTACACCTTC.

The rearrangement joins TRBV6-5 to TRBJ2-1; 8 bases are a match to TRBD1. CDR1 MNHEY and CDR2 SVGAGI come from the germline V gene. Germline trimming cut 9 bases from V and 7 bases from J; bases unmatched to any gene: 2. This CDR3 is 11 amino acids long. The CDR3 nucleotides are TGTGCCAGACAGGGGGAGAATGAGCAGTTCTTC. Amino acids: CARQGENEQFF.

This chain uses TRBV7-9 with TRBJ1-1; TRBD1 might be the D (6 bases). Trimming took 4 bases from V and 1 from J, leaving 16 bases between them. The CDR3 totals 16 residues. Germline lookup yields CDR1 SEHNR and CDR2 FQNEAQ (reference sequence). The CDR3 region is CASSSLWQGQNTEAFF. The CDR3 coding sequence is TGTGCCAGCAGCTCTCTCTGGCAGGGGCAGAACACTGAAGCTTTCTTT.